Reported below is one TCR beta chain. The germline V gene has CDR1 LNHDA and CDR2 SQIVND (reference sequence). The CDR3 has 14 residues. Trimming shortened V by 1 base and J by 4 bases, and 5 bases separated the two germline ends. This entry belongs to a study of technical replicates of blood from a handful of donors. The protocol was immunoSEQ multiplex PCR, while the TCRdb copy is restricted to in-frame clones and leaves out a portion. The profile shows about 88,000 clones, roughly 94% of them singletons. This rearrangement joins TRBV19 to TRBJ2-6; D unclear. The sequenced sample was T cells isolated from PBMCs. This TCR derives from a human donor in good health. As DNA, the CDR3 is TGTGCCAGTAGTATAGCGGTCGGGGCCAACGTCCTGACTTTC. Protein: CASSIAVGANVLTF.